This passage covers 22 T cell receptor beta chains from one sample sequenced in a study of T-cell reconstitution after alpha-beta-depleted transplantation in children. Library preparation (for TCRbeta) was performed with unique molecular identifiers. Each CDR3 protein gets one entry after TCRdb re-called the PCR reads with MiXCR. The sample shows approximately 650,000 distinct CDR3 sequences, around 13% of them seen only once. Specimen: PBMCs, collected before TCRalphabeta/CD19-depleted stem cell transplant. The receptors were sampled from a girl aged 2-9 years with congenital amegakaryocytic thrombocytopenia, due to receive a stem cell transplant.

On this clonotype: A much bigger clone sits one base away, suggesting this may be a read error. The DNA for the CDR3 is TGCGCCAGCAGCTTGACCGGGACCGAAAAAGAAAAACTGTTTTTT. Translating gives CASSLTGTEKEKLFF. The chain joins TRBV5-1 to TRBJ1-4, with a possible D match to TRBD1 (5 bases). V gave up 1 base and J gave up 8 bases, with 15 bases separating them. Germline CDR1 SGHRS, CDR2 YFSETQ. This CDR3 has 15 amino acids.

This clonotype was picked up one time. The rearrangement joins TRBV5-1 to TRBJ2-5, with TRBD2 identical over 10 bases. Germline CDR1 reads SGHRS; CDR2 reads YFSETQ. Unmatched junction bases numbered 10, after V lost 1 base and J lost 7 bases. The CDR3 runs 16 residues. CDR3 region: CASSLRSLAGVVTQYF. The CDR3 nucleotides read TGCGCCAGCAGCTTGCGATCTCTAGCGGGAGTCGTGACCCAGTACTTC. Supplemented by reference TRBV5-1 and TRBJ2-5, the full variable domain reads KAGVTQTPRYLIKTRGQQVTLSCSPISGHRSVSWYQQTPGQGLQFLFEYFSETQRNKGNFPGRFSGRQFSNSRSEMNVSTLELGDSALYLCASSLRSLAGVVTQYFGPGTRLLVL.

This clonotype occurred a few times. CDR3 loop: CASSRSGATYNEQFF. The DNA for the CDR3 is TGTGCCAGCAGCCGAAGCGGGGCTACCTACAATGAGCAGTTCTTC. The genes are TRBV14 and TRBJ2-1; TRBD2 agrees at 7 bases. The germline CDR1 and CDR2 sequences are SGHDN and FVKESK. CDR3 length: 15 amino acids. The V segment lost 4 bases and the J segment 2 bases; nucleotides outside the gene matches: 5.

This clonotype was seen only a few times. The V and J genes are TRBV4-2 and TRBJ2-1, with D tentatively TRBD2 (6 bases). The length of the CDR3 is 15 residues. From germline, CDR1 is LGHNA and CDR2 YNFKEQ. Trimming stripped 6 bases from V and 5 bases from J, with 17 bases between. CDR3 DNA: TGTGCCAGCAGGCCCGGGGTAGCGGCAAACAATGAGCAGTTCTTC. Residues: CASRPGVAANNEQFF.

This clonotype was found many times. The rearrangement links TRBV20-1 to TRBJ2-7, with TRBD2 matching 9 bases. This CDR3 region has 14 residues. V lost 3 bases and J lost 3; bases outside the gene matches: 6. Germline lookup yields CDR1 DFQATT and CDR2 SNEGSKA (reference sequence). The CDR3 DNA reads as TGCAGTGCTAGCCAGGGACTAGCTAGCTACGAGCAGTACTTC. The encoded protein is CSASQGLASYEQYF.

There are many counts of this clonotype. CDR3 sequence reads: CASSLDQPQHF. CDR3 bases: TGTGCCAGCAGTTTGGATCAGCCCCAGCATTTT. The V call is TRBV12-3 or TRBV12-4, the J call TRBJ1-5; no clear D gene. This CDR3 comprises 11 residues. V was shortened by 3 bases and J by 5 bases, with 2 bases between the two germline ends.

About this clonotype itself: The junction differs from germline at one of its ends, possibly a read error. V gene TRBV5-1 combines with J gene TRBJ1-1; maybe TRBD1 (5 bases). Germline V gene data show CDR1 as SGHRS and CDR2 as YFSETQ. The CDR3 has 13 residues. This chain's CDR3 is CAGSLDMNTEAFF. CDR3 coding DNA: TGCGCCGGCAGCCTGGACATGAACACTGAAGCTTTCTTT.

The V gene is TRBV5-1, the J gene TRBJ2-2; TRBD1 matches at 7 bases. Germline assignment: CDR1 SGHRS and CDR2 YFSETQ. CDR3 length: 14 amino acids. J was trimmed by 7 bases and V by 4 bases; bases with no gene match: 7. CDR3 sequence (DNA): TGCGCCAGCAGCGAGACAGGGTCGAGCGGGGAGCTGTTTTTT. It yields the protein CASSETGSSGELFF.

This clonotype has only a few counts. V gene TRBV20-1 combines with J gene TRBJ2-2, with 9 bases that match TRBD2. CDR3 size: 14 residues. Germline loops: CDR1 DFQATT, CDR2 SNEGSKA (reference sequence). V was clipped by 4 bases and J by 4 bases; unmatched bases: 4. DNA of the CDR3: TGCAGTGCTATGGGGACTAGCTCCACCGGGGAGCTGTTTTTT. It yields the protein CSAMGTSSTGELFF.

At least ten counts were recorded for this clonotype. The chain uses TRBV7-8 and TRBJ1-3, with D unresolved. This CDR3 is built from 13 residues. Germline V gives CDR1 SGHVS, CDR2 FQNEAQ. Trimming pared 5 bases from V and 8 bases from J, leaving 13 bases between. The CDR3 is CASSPLGTHTIYF. In DNA form, the CDR3 reads TGTGCCAGCAGCCCCCTGGGCACCCACACCATATATTTT.

J is TRBJ2-1 and V is TRBV15, with D maybe TRBD2 (6 bases). V lost 0 bases and J lost 12, with 24 bases in between. Germline CDR1 LNHNV, CDR2 YYDKDF (reference sequence). The CDR3 is 17 amino acids. The CDR3 here is CATSRDRWSNLAGGQFF. Here the CDR3 DNA reads TGTGCCACCAGCAGAGATCGGTGGTCTAACCTTGCCGGGGGGCAGTTCTTC.

J is TRBJ2-1 and V is TRBV7-9; D remains unclear. The germline V and J ends were trimmed by 3 bases and 15 bases, with 18 bases remaining between them. The CDR3 length is 13 residues. Germline V gene sequence: CDR1 SEHNR, CDR2 FQNEAQ (reference sequence). CDR3 loop: CASSLEVQTKRFF. In DNA, the CDR3 is TGTGCCAGCAGCTTGGAAGTGCAGACAAAGCGGTTCTTC.

In this sample, this clonotype turned up many times. This chain connects TRBV25-1 to TRBJ1-2, with D maybe TRBD1 (6 bases). CDR1 and CDR2 from the germline V gene are MGHDK and SYGVNS. The CDR3 has 11 amino acids. The germline V and J ends were trimmed by 3 bases and 14 bases, with 13 bases remaining between them. CDR3 region: CASSDDRLWTF. The CDR3 coding sequence is TGTGCCAGCAGTGATGACAGGCTTTGGACCTTC.

In this sample, this clonotype turned up many times. V is TRBV15 and J is TRBJ2-1; TRBD2 matches 9 bases. CDR1 and CDR2 (germline): LNHNV, YYDKDF (reference sequence). This CDR3 is 16 amino acids long. V shed 0 bases and J 8 bases; nucleotides not matched to a gene: 8. The CDR3 nucleotides read TGTGCCACCAGCAGAGATCTTGCTAGCGGGGTCTATGAGCAGTTCTTC. It specifies CATSRDLASGVYEQFF.

This clonotype was observed at least ten times. The chain carries TRBV7-2 and TRBJ2-2; D might be TRBD2 (6 bases). This CDR3 has 14 amino acids. CDR1 SGHTA and CDR2 FQGNSA come from the germline V gene. V lost 7 bases, J lost 1 base, and 10 bases lay in between. CDR3 region: CASTGTQNTGELFF. CDR3 in DNA: TGTGCCAGCACCGGGACTCAGAACACCGGGGAGCTGTTTTTT.

V usage is TRBV18 and J usage is TRBJ2-7; D is unclear. Germline V gives CDR1 KGHSH, CDR2 LQKENI. The CDR3 is 13 amino acids. Trimming pared 10 bases from V and 0 bases from J, leaving 13 bases between. CDR3 sequence (DNA): TGTGCCACCTCTAAAATTTCCTCCTACGAGCAGTACTTC. Encoded protein: CATSKISSYEQYF.

A few counts support this clonotype. The chain carries TRBV2 and TRBJ2-7; 7 positions agree with TRBD2. Germline-derived CDR1 and CDR2 are SNHLY and FYNNEI. V trimming: 5 bases; J trimming: 0 bases; junction bases outside the gene matches: 10. The CDR3 is 16 amino acids. CDR3 sequence (DNA): TGTGCCAGCAGTAAAGAACTAGCGTTTAGCTCCTACGAGCAGTACTTC. Its protein product is CASSKELAFSSYEQYF.

In its sample, this clonotype was seen a few times. The chain links TRBV28 to TRBJ2-7; possible D gene TRBD2, 5 bases. The CDR3 covers 14 residues. CDR1 and CDR2 (germline): MDHEN, SYDVKM. Trimming pared 7 bases from V and 2 bases from J, leaving 15 bases between. The CDR3: CASNPEAVTYEQYF. The CDR3 nucleotides read TGTGCCAGCAATCCGGAGGCAGTTACCTACGAGCAGTACTTC. The variable domain in full, completed from reference TRBV28 and TRBJ2-7, reads DVKVTQSSRYLVKRTGEKVFLECVQDMDHENMFWYRQDPGLGLRLIYFSYDVKMKEKGDIPEGYSVSREKKERFSLILESASTNQTSMYLCASNPEAVTYEQYFGPGTRLTVT.

The chain has TRBV7-9 and TRBJ2-1; D is undetermined. The V end lost 8 bases, the J end lost 6 bases, and 11 bases lay between the germline ends. The CDR3 is made up of 12 amino acids. Germline CDR1 is SEHNR and CDR2 is FQNEAQ (reference sequence). This CDR3 reads CASEWRLNEQFF. The CDR3 DNA sequence: TGTGCCAGCGAATGGCGACTCAATGAGCAGTTCTTC.

Of note for this clonotype: The junction departs from germline at one end; a sequencing error may be responsible. V gene TRBV7-9 combines with J gene TRBJ2-7, with TRBD2 identical over 7 bases. The CDR3 totals 14 residues. CDR1 is SEHNR and CDR2 is FQNEAQ in the germline V gene (reference sequence). This chain's CDR3 is CARSLVGGLHEQYF. CDR3 sequence (DNA): TGTGCCAGAAGCTTAGTGGGAGGGCTTCACGAGCAGTACTTC.

This clonotype was recorded many times. The CDR3 loop is CASSHIAGIMDEQFF. CDR3 nucleotide sequence: TGTGCCAGCAGCCATATAGCGGGAATCATGGATGAGCAGTTCTTC. The rearrangement joins TRBV3-1 to TRBJ2-1, with 8 bases identical to TRBD2. Germline CDR1 reads LGHDT; CDR2 reads YNNKEL (reference sequence). Trimming took 3 bases from V and 8 from J; bases not matched to a gene: 9. The CDR3 sequence is 15 residues long.

Ten or more counts support this clonotype. The J gene is TRBJ2-3, the V gene TRBV27; D is ambiguous. CDR1 is MNHEY and CDR2 is SMNVEV in the germline V gene (reference sequence). There are 12 residues in the CDR3. The V and J ends lost 3 bases and 6 bases respectively, with 7 bases between them. This chain's CDR3 is CASSFKGDTQYF. DNA of the CDR3: TGTGCCAGCAGTTTTAAAGGGGATACGCAGTATTTT.